This T cell receptor (beta chain) is drawn from a study of Ad26.COV2.S vaccination and SARS-CoV-2 variants. Study-level information: Donor got 5x10^10 or 1x10^11 viral particles of Ad26.COV2.S.

Generated by immunoSEQ multiplex PCR, the TCRdb table keeps only in-frame clones and is missing some. This sample has 440,000 or so clones, with 90% found just once. Treatment specified: some 20 received Ad26.COV2.S at low or high dose, single or two shots; 5 received placebo; per-sample allocation not given. Sampling occurred on day 63 after the first vaccine or placebo injection. The shot given was an Ad26 vector that makes Wuhan-strain SARS-CoV-2 spike. The junction had 5 bases not matched to a gene; V was cut back by 2 bases and J by 4 bases. Germline assignment: CDR1 MDHEN and CDR2 SYDVKM. This CDR3 has 15 residues.

The specimen was peripheral blood, collected in a trial of Ad26.COV2.S vaccine versus placebo. This rearrangement joins TRBV28 to TRBJ1-2; 9 nucleotides align to TRBD1. The clonotype comes from a person between 18 and 59 years old who received the Ad26.COV2.S COVID-19 vaccine or a placebo. The DNA of the CDR3 is TGTGCCAGCAGTTTACTCACAGGGGGCGGCTATGGCTACACCTTC. This encodes CASSLLTGGGYGYTF.